This T cell receptor beta chain emerged from a study of control samples from healthy donors and cancer patients. V lost 5 bases, J lost 4 bases, and 7 bases stayed unmatched. This CDR3 region has 14 residues. CDR1 and CDR2 from the germline V gene are SGHTA and FQGNSA. Repertoires were generated with immunoSEQ multiplex PCR, while TCRdb's copy carries only in-frame clones and drops some. The table lists roughly 130,000 clones, more than 70% of them singletons, with about 3.4% in the top ten. The V and J genes are TRBV7-2 and TRBJ2-5; 7 bases are shared with TRBD1. This TCR was recovered from a man aged 50 or older in good health. The sequenced material came from blood. In DNA, the CDR3 is TGTGCCAGCAGCCAGGGACAGCTAGGAGAGACCCAGTACTTC. It codes for CASSQGQLGETQYF.